Given below is one T cell receptor (beta chain) in context. The CDR3 is made up of 15 amino acids. V was pared by 3 bases and J by 1 base, with 13 bases between. Germline lookup yields CDR1 SGHRS and CDR2 YFSETQ. How the authors handled the data: Amplification of reference gene primers provided the estimated nucleated cell counts. The repertoire was sequenced with immunoSEQ multiplex PCR; TCRdb's copy has only in-frame clones and lacks some. D and trimming were read from the DNA, whereas the V and J calls and clone size are those reported in that table. Here the sample spans almost 400,000 clones, 85% to 90% being singletons. This record comes from a study of blood T cell repertoires in COVID-19. Study details: Some COVID-19 samples were acute and others convalescent; all came from the United States, Italy and Spain.

The sequence derives from a woman aged 25-40 years who had recovered from COVID-19. Sequences were obtained from PBMCs or T cells enriched from blood (not recorded which). The chain is built from TRBV5-1 and TRBJ1-1, with D uncertain. The CDR3 region has the DNA TGCGCCAGCAGCTCCAGCAGGATTCCGAACACTGAAGCTTTCTTT. The encoded protein is CASSSSRIPNTEAFF.